The 6 T cell receptor beta chains in this list originate from one sample, sequenced in a study of shared clonotypes between healthy human individuals. Sequenced by immunoSEQ multiplex PCR; TCRdb stores in-frame clones only, minus some. The table has 2.3 million or so clones, 93% seen once; the top ten hold under 0.45%. The source material was naive CD4+ T cells from PBMCs. The sample's subset: CD45RA+ positively selected. The receptor source for this set is a young man in good health. Some clones in this sample may be carry-over from other donors' samples.

This chain uses TRBV12-2 with TRBJ2-1. TRBV12-2 represents a pseudogene. This CDR3 has 8 residues. CDR3 nucleotides: TGTGCTTACAATGAGCAGTTCTTC. Translation: CAYNEQFF.

The V and J genes are TRBV4-3 and TRBJ2-1; either TRBD1 or TRBD2 may supply D (5 bases each). Germline V gene sequence: CDR1 LGHNA, CDR2 YSLEER. V was trimmed by 0 bases and J by 2 bases, leaving 11 bases between them. This CDR3 is built from 16 residues. The CDR3 spells CASSQDWDPPYNEQFF. CDR3 DNA sequence: TGCGCCAGCAGCCAAGATTGGGACCCGCCCTACAATGAGCAGTTCTTC.

The genes are TRBV7-3 and TRBJ2-7, with 9 bases fitting TRBD2. With 6 bases clipped from V and 2 bases from J, the junction kept 8 bases outside the gene matches. Germline loops: CDR1 SGHTA, CDR2 FQGTGA. This CDR3 contains 15 residues. The CDR3 coding sequence is TGTGCCAGCAGTAAAGGTAGCGGGGGCCCCTACGAGCAGTACTTC. It specifies CASSKGSGGPYEQYF.

A single count supports this clone. The gene calls are TRBV28 and TRBJ1-3; D unresolved. Germline CDR1 and CDR2: MDHEN and SYDVKM. The V and J ends lost 1 base and 0 bases respectively, with 7 bases between them. The CDR3 contains 15 residues. The CDR3 loop is CASSLFALSGNTIYF. CDR3 nucleotides: TGTGCCAGCAGTTTATTCGCACTCTCTGGAAACACCATATATTTT. The full variable domain, with the rest looked up from reference TRBV28 and TRBJ1-3, is DVKVTQSSRYLVKRTGEKVFLECVQDMDHENMFWYRQDPGLGLRLIYFSYDVKMKEKGDIPEGYSVSREKKERFSLILESASTNQTSMYLCASSLFALSGNTIYFGEGSWLTVV.

This chain links TRBV4-2 with TRBJ2-1; D not certain. V was clipped by 0 bases and J by 4 bases, with 13 bases between them. CDR1 is LGHNA, CDR2 YNFKEQ, per germline. This CDR3 spans 16 amino acids. CDR3 region: CASSQELVPEYNEQFF. DNA of the CDR3: TGTGCCAGCAGCCAAGAATTGGTCCCGGAATACAATGAGCAGTTCTTC.

The chain carries TRBV7-8 and TRBJ2-4; 9 nucleotides line up with TRBD2. Germline CDR1 is SGHVS and CDR2 is FQNEAQ. V shed 5 bases and J 4 bases; nucleotides not matched to a gene: 3. This CDR3 is 14 amino acids long. CDR3 sequence reads: CASSNSGSKNIQYF. The CDR3 bases are TGTGCCAGCAGCAATAGCGGGAGTAAAAACATTCAGTACTTC.